This entry describes one TCR beta chain. This sample is part of a study of cytomegalovirus exposure and HLA in healthy donors. This CDR3 is 17 amino acids long. Germline V gene data show CDR1 as SGHAT and CDR2 as FQNNGV. V was cut by 4 bases and J by 7 bases, with 23 bases left in between. Primers included in the PCR were 60 Vbeta and 13 Jbeta primers. Using immunoSEQ multiplex PCR, the repertoire was profiled, and TCRdb retains in-frame clones only, with some absent. This table has 210,000 or so clones, 75% to 90% appearing once. Sequencing was done on a sample of PBMCs. The clonotype comes from a man in his thirties or forties in good health and CMV-seronegative. This chain links TRBV11-2 with TRBJ1-3; D call uncertain. The CDR3 loop is CASSSMTLDVARNTIYF. CDR3 DNA: TGTGCCAGCAGCTCAATGACCCTCGATGTAGCCCGTAACACCATATATTTT. Variable domain in full (rest from reference TRBV11-2 and TRBJ1-3): EAGVAQSPRYKIIEKRQSVAFWCNPISGHATLYWYQQILGQGPKLLIQFQNNGVVDDSQLPKDRFSAERLKGVDSTLKIQPAKLEDSAVYLCASSSMTLDVARNTIYFGEGSWLTVV.